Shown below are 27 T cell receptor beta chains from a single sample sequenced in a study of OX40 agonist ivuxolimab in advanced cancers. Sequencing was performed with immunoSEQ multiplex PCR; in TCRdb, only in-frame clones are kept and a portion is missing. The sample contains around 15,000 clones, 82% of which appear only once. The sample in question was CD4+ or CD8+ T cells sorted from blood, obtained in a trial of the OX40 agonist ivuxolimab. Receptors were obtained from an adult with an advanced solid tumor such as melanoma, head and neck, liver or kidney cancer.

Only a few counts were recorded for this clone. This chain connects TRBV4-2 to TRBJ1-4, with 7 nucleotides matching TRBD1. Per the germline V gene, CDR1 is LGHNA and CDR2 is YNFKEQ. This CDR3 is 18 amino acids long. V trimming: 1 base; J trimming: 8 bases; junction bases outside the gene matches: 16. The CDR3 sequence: CASSQGGETGLISEKLFF. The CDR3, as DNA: TGTGCCAGCAGCCAAGGAGGGGAGACAGGGCTAATTTCCGAAAAACTGTTTTTT.

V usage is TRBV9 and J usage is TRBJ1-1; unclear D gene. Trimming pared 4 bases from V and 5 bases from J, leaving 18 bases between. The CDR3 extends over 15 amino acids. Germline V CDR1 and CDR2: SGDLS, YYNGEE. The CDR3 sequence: CASSPSLLAGTEAFF. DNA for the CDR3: TGTGCCAGCAGCCCTAGCCTCCTAGCTGGGACTGAAGCTTTCTTT.

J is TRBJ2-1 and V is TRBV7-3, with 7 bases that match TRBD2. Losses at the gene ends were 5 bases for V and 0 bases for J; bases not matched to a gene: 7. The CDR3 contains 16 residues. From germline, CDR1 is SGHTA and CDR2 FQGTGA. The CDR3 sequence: CASSPSSGSSYNEQFF. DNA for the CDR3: TGTGCCAGCAGCCCGTCTAGCGGTAGCTCCTACAATGAGCAGTTCTTC. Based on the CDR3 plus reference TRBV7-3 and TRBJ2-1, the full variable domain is GAGVSQTPSNKVTEKGKYVELRCDPISGHTALYWYRQSLGQGPEFLIYFQGTGAADDSGLPNDRFFAVRPEGSVSTLKIQRTERGDSAVYLCASSPSSGSSYNEQFFGPGTRLTVL.

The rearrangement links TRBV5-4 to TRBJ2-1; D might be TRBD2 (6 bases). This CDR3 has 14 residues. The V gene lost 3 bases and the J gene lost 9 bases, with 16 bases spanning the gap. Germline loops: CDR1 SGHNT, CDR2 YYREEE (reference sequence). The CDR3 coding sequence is TGTGCCAGCAGCTGGGACTTGGAGGGTGGTGAGCAGTTCTTC. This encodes CASSWDLEGGEQFF.

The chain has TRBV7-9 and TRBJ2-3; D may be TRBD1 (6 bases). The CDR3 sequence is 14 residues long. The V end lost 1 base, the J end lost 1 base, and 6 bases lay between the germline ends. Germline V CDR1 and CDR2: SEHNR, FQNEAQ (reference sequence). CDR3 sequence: CASSLEGGTDTQYF. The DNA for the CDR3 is TGTGCCAGCAGCTTAGAGGGGGGCACAGATACGCAGTATTTT.

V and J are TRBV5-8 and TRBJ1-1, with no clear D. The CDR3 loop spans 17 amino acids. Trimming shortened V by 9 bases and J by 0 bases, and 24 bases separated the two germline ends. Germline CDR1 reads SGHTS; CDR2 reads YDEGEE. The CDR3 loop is CANMAGRATYVNTEAFF. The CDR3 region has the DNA TGTGCCAACATGGCAGGAAGAGCTACATACGTGAACACTGAAGCTTTCTTT.

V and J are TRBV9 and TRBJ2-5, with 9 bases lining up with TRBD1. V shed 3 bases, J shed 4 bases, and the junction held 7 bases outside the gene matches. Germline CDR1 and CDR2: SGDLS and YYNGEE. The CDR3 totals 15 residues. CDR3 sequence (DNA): TGTGCCAGCAGCGAGCCCCCGACAGGGGGAGAGACCCAGTACTTC. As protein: CASSEPPTGGETQYF. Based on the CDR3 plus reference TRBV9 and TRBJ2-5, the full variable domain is DSGVTQTPKHLITATGQRVTLRCSPRSGDLSVYWYQQSLDQGLQFLIQYYNGEERAKGNILERFSAQQFPDLHSELNLSSLELGDSALYFCASSEPPTGGETQYFGPGTRLLVL.

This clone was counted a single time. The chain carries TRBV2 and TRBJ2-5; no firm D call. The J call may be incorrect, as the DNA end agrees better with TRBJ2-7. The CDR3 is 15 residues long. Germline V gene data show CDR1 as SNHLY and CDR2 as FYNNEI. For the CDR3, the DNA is TGTGCCAGCAGTGTCTCGGCGCTTTCCGCCTACGAGCAGTACTTC. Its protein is CASSVSALSAYEQYF.

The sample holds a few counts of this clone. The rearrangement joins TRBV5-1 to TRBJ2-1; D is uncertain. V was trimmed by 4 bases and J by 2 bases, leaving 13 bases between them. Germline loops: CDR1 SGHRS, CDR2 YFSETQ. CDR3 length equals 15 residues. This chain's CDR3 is CASSPDPSAYNEQFF. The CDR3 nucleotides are TGCGCCAGCAGCCCTGACCCCAGCGCCTACAATGAGCAGTTCTTC.

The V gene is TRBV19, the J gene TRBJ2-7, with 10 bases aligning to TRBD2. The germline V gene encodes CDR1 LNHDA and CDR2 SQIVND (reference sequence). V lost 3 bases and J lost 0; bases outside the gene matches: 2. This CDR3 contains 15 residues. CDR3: CASSITSGISYEQYF. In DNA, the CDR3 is TGTGCCAGTAGTATCACTAGCGGGATCTCCTACGAGCAGTACTTC.

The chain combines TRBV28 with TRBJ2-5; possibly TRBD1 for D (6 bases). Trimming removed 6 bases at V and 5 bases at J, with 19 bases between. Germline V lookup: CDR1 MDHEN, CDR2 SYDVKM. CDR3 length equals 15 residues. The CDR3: CASSYGQLEGETQYF. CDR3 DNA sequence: TGTGCCAGCAGCTACGGACAGTTAGAGGGCGAGACCCAGTACTTC.

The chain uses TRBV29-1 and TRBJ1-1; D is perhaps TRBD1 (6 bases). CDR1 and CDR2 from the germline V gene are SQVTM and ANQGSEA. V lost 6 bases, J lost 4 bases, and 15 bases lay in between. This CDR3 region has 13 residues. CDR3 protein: CSVITGKGTEAFF. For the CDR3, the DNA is TGCAGCGTCATCACAGGGAAGGGCACTGAAGCTTTCTTT.

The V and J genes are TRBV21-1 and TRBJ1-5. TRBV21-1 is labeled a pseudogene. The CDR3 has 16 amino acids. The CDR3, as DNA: TGTGCCAGCAGCATTGGAGGTACGGATAGCAATCAGCCCCAGCATTTT. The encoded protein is CASSIGGTDSNQPQHF.

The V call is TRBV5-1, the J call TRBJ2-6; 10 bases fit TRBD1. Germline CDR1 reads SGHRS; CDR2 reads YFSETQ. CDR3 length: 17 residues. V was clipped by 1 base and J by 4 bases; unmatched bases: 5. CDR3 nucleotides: TGCGCCAGCAGCTTGTTAGGGACAGGGGTGGGGGCCAACGTCCTGACTTTC. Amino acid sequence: CASSLLGTGVGANVLTF.

The CDR3 protein is CASSLVDRGTGELFF. Here the CDR3 DNA reads TGCGCCAGCAGCTTGGTGGACAGGGGGACCGGGGAGCTGTTTTTT. This chain connects TRBV5-1 to TRBJ2-2; 10 positions match TRBD1. CDR1 is SGHRS and CDR2 is YFSETQ in the germline V gene. J gave up 5 bases and V 0 bases, and 1 base lay outside the gene matches. CDR3 length: 15 residues.

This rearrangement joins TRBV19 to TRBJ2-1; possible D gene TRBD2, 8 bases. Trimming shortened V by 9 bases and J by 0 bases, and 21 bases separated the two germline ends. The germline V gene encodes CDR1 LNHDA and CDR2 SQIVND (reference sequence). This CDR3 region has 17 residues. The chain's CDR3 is CASTRQGAGVSYNEQFF. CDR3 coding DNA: TGTGCCAGCACGAGACAGGGAGCGGGAGTCTCCTACAATGAGCAGTTCTTC.

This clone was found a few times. The CDR3 spells CAISRLAGGYEQYF. CDR3 DNA sequence: TGTGCCATCAGTCGACTAGCGGGAGGGTACGAGCAGTACTTC. The chain is built from TRBV10-3 and TRBJ2-7; 14 bases map to TRBD2. With V trimmed by 5 bases and J by 4 bases, 1 base remained unmatched. CDR3 length: 14 amino acids. Germline CDR1 is ENHRY and CDR2 is SYGVKD.

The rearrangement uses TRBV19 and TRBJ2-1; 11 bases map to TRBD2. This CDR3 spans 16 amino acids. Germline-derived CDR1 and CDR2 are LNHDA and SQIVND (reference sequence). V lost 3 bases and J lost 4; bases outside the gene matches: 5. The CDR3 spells CASSMGGLAVYNEQFF. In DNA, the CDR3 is TGTGCCAGTAGTATGGGGGGACTAGCGGTTTACAATGAGCAGTTCTTC.

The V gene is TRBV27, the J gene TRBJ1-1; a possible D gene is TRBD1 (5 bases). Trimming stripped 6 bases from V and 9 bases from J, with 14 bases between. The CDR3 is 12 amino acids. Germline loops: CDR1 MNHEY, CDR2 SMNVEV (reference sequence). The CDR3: CASRGAVTQAFF. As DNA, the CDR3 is TGTGCCAGCAGAGGGGCGGTTACTCAAGCTTTCTTT.

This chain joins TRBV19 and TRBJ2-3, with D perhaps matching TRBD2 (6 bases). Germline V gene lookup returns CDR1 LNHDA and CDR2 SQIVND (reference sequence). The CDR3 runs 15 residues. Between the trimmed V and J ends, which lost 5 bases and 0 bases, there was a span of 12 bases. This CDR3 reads CASSYSGLSTDTQYF. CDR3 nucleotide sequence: TGTGCCAGTAGTTACTCGGGACTTAGCACAGATACGCAGTATTTT.

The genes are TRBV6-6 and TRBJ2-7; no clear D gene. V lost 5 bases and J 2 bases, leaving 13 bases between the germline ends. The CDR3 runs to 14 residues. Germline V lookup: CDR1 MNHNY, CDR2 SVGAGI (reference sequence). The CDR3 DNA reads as TGTGCCAGCAGTGACCCGATGGCAACCTACGAGCAGTACTTC. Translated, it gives CASSDPMATYEQYF.

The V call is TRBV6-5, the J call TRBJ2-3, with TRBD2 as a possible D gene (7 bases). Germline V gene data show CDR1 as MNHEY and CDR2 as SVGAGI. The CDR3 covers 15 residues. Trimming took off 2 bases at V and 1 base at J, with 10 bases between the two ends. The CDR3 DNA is TGTGCCAGCAGTTACGGGGGGGGCGGCACAGATACGCAGTATTTT. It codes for CASSYGGGGTDTQYF.

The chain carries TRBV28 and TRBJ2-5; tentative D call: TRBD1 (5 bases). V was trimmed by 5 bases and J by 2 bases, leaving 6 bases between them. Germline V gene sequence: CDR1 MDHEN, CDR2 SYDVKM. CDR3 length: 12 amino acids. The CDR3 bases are TGTGCCAGCAGTAGACAGCAAGAGACCCAGTACTTC. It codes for CASSRQQETQYF. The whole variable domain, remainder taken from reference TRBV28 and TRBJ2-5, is DVKVTQSSRYLVKRTGEKVFLECVQDMDHENMFWYRQDPGLGLRLIYFSYDVKMKEKGDIPEGYSVSREKKERFSLILESASTNQTSMYLCASSRQQETQYFGPGTRLLVL.

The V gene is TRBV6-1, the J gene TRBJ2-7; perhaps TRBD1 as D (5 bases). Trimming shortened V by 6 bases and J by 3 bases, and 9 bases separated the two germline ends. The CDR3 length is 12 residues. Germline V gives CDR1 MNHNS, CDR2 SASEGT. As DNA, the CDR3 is TGTGCCAGCAGCCTACAGGTCTACGAGCAGTACTTC. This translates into CASSLQVYEQYF.

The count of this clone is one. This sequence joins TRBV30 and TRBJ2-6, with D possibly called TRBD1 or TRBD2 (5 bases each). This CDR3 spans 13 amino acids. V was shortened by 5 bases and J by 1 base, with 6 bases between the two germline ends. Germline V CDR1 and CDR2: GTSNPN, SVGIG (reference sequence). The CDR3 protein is CAWGTSGANVLTF. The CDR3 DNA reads TGTGCCTGGGGGACGTCTGGGGCCAACGTCCTGACTTTC.

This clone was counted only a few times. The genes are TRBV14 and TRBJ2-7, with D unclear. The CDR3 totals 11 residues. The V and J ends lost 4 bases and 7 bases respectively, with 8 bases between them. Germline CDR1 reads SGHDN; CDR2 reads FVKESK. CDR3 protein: CASSPGREQYF. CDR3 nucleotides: TGTGCCAGCAGCCCCGGGCGGGAGCAGTACTTC.

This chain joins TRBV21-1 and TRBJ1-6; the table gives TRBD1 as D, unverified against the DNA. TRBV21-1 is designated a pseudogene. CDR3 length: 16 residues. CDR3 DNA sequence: TGTGCCAGCAGCAAATTTCCAGGGTTCCATAATTCACCCCTCCACTTT. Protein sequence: CASSKFPGFHNSPLHF.